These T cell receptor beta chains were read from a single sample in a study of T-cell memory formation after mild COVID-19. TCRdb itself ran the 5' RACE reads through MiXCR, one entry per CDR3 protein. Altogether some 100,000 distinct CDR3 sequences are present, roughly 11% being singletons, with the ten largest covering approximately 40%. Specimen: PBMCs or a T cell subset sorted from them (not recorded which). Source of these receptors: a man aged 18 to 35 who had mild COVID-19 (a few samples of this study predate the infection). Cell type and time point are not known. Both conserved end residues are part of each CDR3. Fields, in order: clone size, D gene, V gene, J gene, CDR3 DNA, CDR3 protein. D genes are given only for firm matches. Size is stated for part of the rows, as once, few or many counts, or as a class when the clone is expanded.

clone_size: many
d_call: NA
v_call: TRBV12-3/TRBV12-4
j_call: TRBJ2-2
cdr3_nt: TGTGCCAGCAGTTCGACAGAGGCCGGGGAGCTGTTTTTT
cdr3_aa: CASSSTEAGELFF

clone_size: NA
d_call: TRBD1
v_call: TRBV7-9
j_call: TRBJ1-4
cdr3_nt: TGTGCCAGCCGCGGGGGCAGGGGGACTAATGAAAAACTGTTTTTT
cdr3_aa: CASRGGRGTNEKLFF

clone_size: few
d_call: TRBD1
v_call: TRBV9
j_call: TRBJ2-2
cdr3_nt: TGTGCCAGCAGCGACGACAGGGACACCGGGGAGCTGTTTTTT
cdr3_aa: CASSDDRDTGELFF

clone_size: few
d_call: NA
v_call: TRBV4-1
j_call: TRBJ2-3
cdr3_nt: TGCGCCAGCAGCCAGCCAGGCCCCACAGATACGCAGTATTTT
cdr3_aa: CASSQPGPTDTQYF

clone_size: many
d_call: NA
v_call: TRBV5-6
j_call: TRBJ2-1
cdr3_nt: TGTGCCACACTCCTGAGCTCCTACAATGAGCAGTTCTTC
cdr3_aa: CATLLSSYNEQFF

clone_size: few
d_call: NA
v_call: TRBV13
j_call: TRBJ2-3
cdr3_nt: TGTGCTTCCCTTCGAGCAGGCACAGATACGCAGTATTTT
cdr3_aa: CASLRAGTDTQYF

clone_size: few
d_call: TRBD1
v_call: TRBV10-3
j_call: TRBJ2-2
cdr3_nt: TGTGCCATCAGTGAGTCAACAGGGGGAAACACCGGGGAGCTGTTTTTT
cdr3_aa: CAISESTGGNTGELFF

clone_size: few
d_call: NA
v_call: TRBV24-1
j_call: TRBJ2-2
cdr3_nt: TGTGCCACCAGTGATTTGGAGGGGGGCTTAACCGGGGAGCTGTTTTTT
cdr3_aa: CATSDLEGGLTGELFF

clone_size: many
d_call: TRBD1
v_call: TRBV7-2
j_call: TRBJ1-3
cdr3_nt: TGTGCCAGCAGCTCCCCGACAGGGGCCCCTGGAAACACCATATATTTT
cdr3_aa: CASSSPTGAPGNTIYF

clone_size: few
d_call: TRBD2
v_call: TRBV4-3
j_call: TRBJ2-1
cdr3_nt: TGCGCCAGCAGCCAGCGACTAGCTTCTTACAATGAGCAGTTCTTC
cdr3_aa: CASSQRLASYNEQFF